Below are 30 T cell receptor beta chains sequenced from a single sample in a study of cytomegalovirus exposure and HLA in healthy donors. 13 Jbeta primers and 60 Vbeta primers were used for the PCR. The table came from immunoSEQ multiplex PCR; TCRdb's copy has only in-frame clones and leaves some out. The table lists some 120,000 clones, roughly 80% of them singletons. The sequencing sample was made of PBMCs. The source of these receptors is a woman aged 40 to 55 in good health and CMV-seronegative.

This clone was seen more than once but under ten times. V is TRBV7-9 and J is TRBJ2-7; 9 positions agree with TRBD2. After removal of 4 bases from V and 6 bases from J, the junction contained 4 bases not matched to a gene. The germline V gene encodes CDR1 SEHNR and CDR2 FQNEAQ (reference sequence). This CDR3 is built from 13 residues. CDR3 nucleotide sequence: TGTGCCAGCAGCTCGGGACTAGCCCCCGAGCAGTACTTC. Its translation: CASSSGLAPEQYF.

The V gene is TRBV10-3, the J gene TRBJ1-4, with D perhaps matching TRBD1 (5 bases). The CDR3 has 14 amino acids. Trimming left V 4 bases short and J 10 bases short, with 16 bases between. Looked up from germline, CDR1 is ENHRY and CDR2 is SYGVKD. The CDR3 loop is CAISVGGATGKLFF. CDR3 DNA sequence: TGTGCCATCAGTGTAGGCGGGGCCACGGGAAAACTGTTTTTT.

The CDR3 protein is CASKTGEAGANVLTF. In DNA form, the CDR3 reads TGTGCCAGTAAGACAGGGGAAGCTGGGGCCAACGTCCTGACTTTC. V is TRBV27 and J is TRBJ2-6; 8 nucleotides match TRBD1. V dropped 9 bases and J dropped 2; count of bases not matched to a gene: 6. There are 15 residues in the CDR3. Germline CDR1 is MNHEY and CDR2 is SMNVEV (reference sequence).

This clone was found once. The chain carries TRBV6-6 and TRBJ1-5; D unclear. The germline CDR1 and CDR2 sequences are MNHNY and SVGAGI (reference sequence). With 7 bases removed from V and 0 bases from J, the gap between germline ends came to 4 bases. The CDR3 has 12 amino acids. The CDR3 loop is CASNLSNQPQHF. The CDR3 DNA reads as TGTGCCAGCAATCTTAGCAATCAGCCCCAGCATTTT.

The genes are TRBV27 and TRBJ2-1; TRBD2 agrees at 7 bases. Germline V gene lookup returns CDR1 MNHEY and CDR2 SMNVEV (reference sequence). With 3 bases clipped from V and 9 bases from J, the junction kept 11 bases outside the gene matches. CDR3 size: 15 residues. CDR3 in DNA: TGTGCCAGCAGTTTTGACGGGGGAGGGAGTGGTGAGCAGTTCTTC. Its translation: CASSFDGGGSGEQFF.

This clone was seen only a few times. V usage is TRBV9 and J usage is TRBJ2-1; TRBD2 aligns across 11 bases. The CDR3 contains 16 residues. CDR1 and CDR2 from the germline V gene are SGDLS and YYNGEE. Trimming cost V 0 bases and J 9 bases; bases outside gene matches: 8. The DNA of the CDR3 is TGTGCCAGCAGCGTAGAGGGTACTAGCGGGAGAATTGAGCAGTTCTTC. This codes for CASSVEGTSGRIEQFF.

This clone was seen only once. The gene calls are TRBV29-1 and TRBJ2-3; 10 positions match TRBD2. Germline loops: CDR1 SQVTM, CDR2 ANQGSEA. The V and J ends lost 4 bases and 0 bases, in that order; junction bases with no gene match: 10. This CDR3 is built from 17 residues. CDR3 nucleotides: TGCAGCGTTGTAGGGGCTAGCGGGGGATTTAGCACAGATACGCAGTATTTT. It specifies CSVVGASGGFSTDTQYF.

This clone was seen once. The CDR3 DNA sequence: TGTGCCAGCAATCCGGGACAGCAGGTCTGGGGATCCCGCGGCTCCTACAATGAGCAGTTCTTC. This translates into CASNPGQQVWGSRGSYNEQFF. This rearrangement joins TRBV28 to TRBJ2-1; TRBD1 aligns across 7 bases. The CDR3 is made up of 21 amino acids. Trimming at V came to 7 bases and at J to 0 bases, leaving 24 bases not matched to a gene. The germline V gene has CDR1 MDHEN and CDR2 SYDVKM.

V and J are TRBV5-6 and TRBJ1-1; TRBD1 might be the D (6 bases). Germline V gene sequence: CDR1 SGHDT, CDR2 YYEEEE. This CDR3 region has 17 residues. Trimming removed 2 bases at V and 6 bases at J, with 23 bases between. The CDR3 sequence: CASSFFTQGLLRAEAFF. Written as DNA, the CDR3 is TGTGCCAGCAGCTTCTTTACGCAGGGGCTCCTCCGGGCTGAAGCTTTCTTT.

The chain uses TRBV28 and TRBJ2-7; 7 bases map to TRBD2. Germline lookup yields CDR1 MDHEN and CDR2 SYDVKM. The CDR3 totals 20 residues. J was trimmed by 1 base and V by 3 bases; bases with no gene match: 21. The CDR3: CASSFPRWPEAGEGSYEQYF. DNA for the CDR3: TGTGCCAGCAGTTTTCCGAGGTGGCCCGAGGCGGGAGAGGGGTCCTACGAGCAGTACTTC. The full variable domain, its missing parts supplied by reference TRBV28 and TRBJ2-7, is DVKVTQSSRYLVKRTGEKVFLECVQDMDHENMFWYRQDPGLGLRLIYFSYDVKMKEKGDIPEGYSVSREKKERFSLILESASTNQTSMYLCASSFPRWPEAGEGSYEQYFGPGTRLTVT.

Here the CDR3 reads CASSLASSYNEQFF. The CDR3 region has the DNA TGTGCCAGCAGCTTGGCTAGCTCCTACAATGAGCAGTTCTTC. The chain uses TRBV5-4 and TRBJ2-1; D is uncertain. Trimming removed 0 bases from V and 0 bases from J, with 4 bases in between. The CDR3 covers 14 residues. Germline V CDR1 and CDR2: SGHNT, YYREEE (reference sequence).

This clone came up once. The CDR3 loop is CASSHPGSGGSPLHF. CDR3 DNA: TGCGCCAGCAGCCACCCCGGCTCGGGGGGTTCACCCCTCCACTTT. The V gene is TRBV4-1, the J gene TRBJ1-6; possibly TRBD1 for D (5 bases). The CDR3 consists of 15 residues. V lost 3 bases and J lost 9, with 15 bases in between. CDR1 is MGHRA and CDR2 is YSYEKL in the germline V gene.

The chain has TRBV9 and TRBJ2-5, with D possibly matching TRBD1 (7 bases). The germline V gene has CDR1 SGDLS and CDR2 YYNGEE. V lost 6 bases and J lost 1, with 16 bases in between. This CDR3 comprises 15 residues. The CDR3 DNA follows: TGTGCCAGCACTTTGGCGGGACAGATCCAAGAGACCCAGTACTTC. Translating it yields CASTLAGQIQETQYF.

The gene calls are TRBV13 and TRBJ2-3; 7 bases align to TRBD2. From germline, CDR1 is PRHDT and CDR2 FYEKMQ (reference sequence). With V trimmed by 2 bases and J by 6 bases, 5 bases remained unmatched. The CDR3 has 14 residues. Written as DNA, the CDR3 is TGTGCCAGCAGCTTATCCCCCGGGGGGGATACGCAGTATTTT. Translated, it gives CASSLSPGGDTQYF.

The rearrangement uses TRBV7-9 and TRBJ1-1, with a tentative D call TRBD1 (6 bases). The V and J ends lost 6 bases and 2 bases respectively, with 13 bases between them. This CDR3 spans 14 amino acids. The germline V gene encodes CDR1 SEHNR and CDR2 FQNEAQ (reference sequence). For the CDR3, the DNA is TGTGCCAGCAGATTCGGACAGATAAACACTGAAGCTTTCTTT. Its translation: CASRFGQINTEAFF.

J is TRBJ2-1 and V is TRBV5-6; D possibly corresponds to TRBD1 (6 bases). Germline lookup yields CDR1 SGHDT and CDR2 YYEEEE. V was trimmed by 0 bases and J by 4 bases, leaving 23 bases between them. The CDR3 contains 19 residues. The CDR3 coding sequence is TGTGCCAGCAGCTTGGAATTTCCGTTTGGGGGCTCAATTTACAATGAGCAGTTCTTC. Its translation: CASSLEFPFGGSIYNEQFF.

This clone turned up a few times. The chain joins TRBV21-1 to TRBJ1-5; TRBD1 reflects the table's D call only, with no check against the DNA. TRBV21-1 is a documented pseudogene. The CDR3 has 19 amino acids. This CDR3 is CASKIFLAGGPSSYQPQHF. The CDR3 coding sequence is TGTGCCAGCAAAATCTTCCTCGCAGGGGGCCCATCTTCCTATCAGCCCCAGCATTTT.

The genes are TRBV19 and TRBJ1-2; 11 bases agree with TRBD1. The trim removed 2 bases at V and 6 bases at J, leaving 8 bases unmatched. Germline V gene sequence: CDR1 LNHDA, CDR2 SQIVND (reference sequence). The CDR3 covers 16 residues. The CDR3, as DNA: TGTGCCAGTAGTATACGATCCTGGACAGGGGGCAATGGCTACACCTTC. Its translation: CASSIRSWTGGNGYTF. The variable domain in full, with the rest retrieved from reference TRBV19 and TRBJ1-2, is DGGITQSPKYLFRKEGQNVTLSCEQNLNHDAMYWYRQDPGQGLRLIYYSQIVNDFQKGDIAEGYSVSREKKESFPLTVTSAQKNPTAFYLCASSIRSWTGGNGYTFGSGTRLTVV.

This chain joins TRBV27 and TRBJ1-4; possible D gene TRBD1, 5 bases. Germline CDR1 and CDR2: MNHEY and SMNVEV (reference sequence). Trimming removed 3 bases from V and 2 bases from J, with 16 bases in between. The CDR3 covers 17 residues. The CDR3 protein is CASSFSDPGRTNEKLFF. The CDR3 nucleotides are TGTGCCAGCAGTTTCAGCGATCCAGGGAGGACTAATGAAAAACTGTTTTTT.

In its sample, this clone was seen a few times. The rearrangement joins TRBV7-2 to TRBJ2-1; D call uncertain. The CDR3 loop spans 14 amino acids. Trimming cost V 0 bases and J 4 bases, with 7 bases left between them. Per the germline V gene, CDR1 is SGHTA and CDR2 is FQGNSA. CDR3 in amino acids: CASSLARQYNEQFF. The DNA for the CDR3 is TGTGCCAGCAGCTTAGCGCGGCAGTACAATGAGCAGTTCTTC. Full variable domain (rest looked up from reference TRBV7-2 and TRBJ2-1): GAGVSQSPSNKVTEKGKDVELRCDPISGHTALYWYRQSLGQGLEFLIYFQGNSAPDKSGLPSDRFSAERTGGSVSTLTIQRTQQEDSAVYLCASSLARQYNEQFFGPGTRLTVL.

In nucleotides, the CDR3 is TGTGCCAGAAGCTTAAGTGTCGGGGGAAGTTGCACAGATACGCAGTATTTT. Translated: CARSLSVGGSCTDTQYF. This chain links TRBV5-3 with TRBJ2-3; a weak D match, TRBD2 (6 bases). TRBV5-3 is sorted into the ORF group, with uncertain function. The CDR3 loop spans 17 amino acids. V dropped 2 bases and J dropped 1 base, with 17 bases sitting between them.

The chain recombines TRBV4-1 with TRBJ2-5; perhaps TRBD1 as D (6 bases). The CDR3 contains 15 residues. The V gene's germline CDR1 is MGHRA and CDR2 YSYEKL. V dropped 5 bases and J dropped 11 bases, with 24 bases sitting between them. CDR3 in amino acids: CASSSLPTTGSVQYF. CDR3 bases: TGCGCCAGCAGCTCACTACCGACTACAGGGTCAGTGCAGTACTTC.

CDR3 protein: CASSVRGGGEQYF. The CDR3 DNA sequence: TGTGCCAGCAGCGTACGGGGTGGGGGCGAGCAGTACTTC. J is TRBJ2-5 and V is TRBV9, with D perhaps TRBD1 or TRBD2 (5 bases each). Judging by the DNA end, TRBJ2-7 fits better; the J call may be wrong. Germline CDR1 and CDR2: SGDLS and YYNGEE. The CDR3 has 13 residues.

The CDR3 sequence is CASSPATGVEQYF. The DNA for the CDR3 is TGTGCCAGCAGCCCGGCGACAGGGGTCGAGCAGTACTTC. The chain couples TRBV5-4 to TRBJ2-7; 8 bases are a match to TRBD1. The CDR3 is 13 amino acids. Looked up from germline, CDR1 is SGHNT and CDR2 is YYREEE (reference sequence). With V trimmed by 4 bases and J by 6 bases, 6 bases remained unmatched.

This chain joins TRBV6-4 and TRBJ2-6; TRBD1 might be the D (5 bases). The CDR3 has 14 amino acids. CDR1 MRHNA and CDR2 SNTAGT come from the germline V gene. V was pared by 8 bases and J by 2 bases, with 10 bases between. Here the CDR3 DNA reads TGTGCCAGCCGCCCACAGGCTGGGGCCAACGTCCTGACTTTC. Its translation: CASRPQAGANVLTF.

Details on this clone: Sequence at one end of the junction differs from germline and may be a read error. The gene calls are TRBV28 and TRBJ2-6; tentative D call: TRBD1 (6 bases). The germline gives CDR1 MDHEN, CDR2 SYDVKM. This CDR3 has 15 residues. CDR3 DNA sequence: TGTGCCAGCGGGAACAGGGTCTCTGGGGCCAACGGCCTGACTTTC. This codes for CASGNRVSGANGLTF.

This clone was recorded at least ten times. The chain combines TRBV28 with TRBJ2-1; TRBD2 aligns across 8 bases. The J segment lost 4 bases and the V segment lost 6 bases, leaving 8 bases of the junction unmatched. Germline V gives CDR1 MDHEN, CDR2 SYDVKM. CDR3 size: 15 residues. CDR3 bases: TGTGCCAGCAGACCCAGCGGGAGCGGATACAATGAGCAGTTCTTC. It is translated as CASRPSGSGYNEQFF.

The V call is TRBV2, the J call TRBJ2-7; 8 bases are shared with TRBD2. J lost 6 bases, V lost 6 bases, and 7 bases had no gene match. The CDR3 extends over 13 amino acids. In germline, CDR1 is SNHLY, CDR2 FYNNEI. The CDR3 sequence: CASRIGTSGEQYF. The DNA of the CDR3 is TGTGCCAGCAGAATCGGTACTAGCGGCGAGCAGTACTTC.

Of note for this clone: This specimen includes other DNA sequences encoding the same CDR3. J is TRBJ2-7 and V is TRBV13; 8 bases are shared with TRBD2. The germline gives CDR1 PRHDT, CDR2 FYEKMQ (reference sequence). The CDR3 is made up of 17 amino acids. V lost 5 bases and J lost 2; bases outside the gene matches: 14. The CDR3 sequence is CASSLMSSGSLTYEQYF. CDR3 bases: TGTGCCAGCAGCCTAATGTCTAGCGGGTCCCTCACCTACGAGCAGTACTTC.

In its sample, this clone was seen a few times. CDR3 coding DNA: TGCAGCGTTGATGTCCAGGGATCCTTACGAGGTGGCTACACCTTC. It translates to CSVDVQGSLRGGYTF. The J gene is TRBJ1-2, the V gene TRBV29-1; tentative D call: TRBD1 (5 bases). Trimming cost V 3 bases and J 7 bases, with 21 bases left between them. The CDR3 runs to 15 residues. In germline, CDR1 is SQVTM, CDR2 ANQGSEA.